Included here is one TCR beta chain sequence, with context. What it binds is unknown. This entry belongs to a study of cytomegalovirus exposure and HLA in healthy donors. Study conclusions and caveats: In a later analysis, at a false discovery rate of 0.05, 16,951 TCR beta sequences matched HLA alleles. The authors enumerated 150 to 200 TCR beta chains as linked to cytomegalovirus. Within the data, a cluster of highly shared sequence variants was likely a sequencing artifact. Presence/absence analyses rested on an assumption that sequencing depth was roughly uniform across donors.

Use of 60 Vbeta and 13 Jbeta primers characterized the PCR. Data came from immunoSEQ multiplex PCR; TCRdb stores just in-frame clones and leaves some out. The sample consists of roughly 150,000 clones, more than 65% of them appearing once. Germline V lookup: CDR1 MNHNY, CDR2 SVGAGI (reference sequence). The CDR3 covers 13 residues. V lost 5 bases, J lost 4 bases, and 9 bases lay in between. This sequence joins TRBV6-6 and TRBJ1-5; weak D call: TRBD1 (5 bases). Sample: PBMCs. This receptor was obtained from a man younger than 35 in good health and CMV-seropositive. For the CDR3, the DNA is TGTGCCAGCAGTGGGGGGGGAAATCAGCCCCAGCATTTT. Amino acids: CASSGGGNQPQHF.